This is a list of T cell receptor beta chains from one sample in a study of identical twins. TCRdb recomputed calls from the 5' RACE reads with MiXCR, one row per CDR3 protein. Found here are hundreds of thousands of distinct CDR3 sequences, around a sixth of them singletons; the top ten hold around 13%. These data also featured in a second study, about T cells expressing NK-cell markers.

The sample comprised PBMCs. The receptor set was obtained from a woman between 18 and 29 years old in good health. CDR3s include the opening cysteine and the closing phenylalanine or tryptophan. The D gene is left open where the match is weak. Size values are once, few and many counts, or a class for expanded clones, and some rows have none.

.	TRBV29-1	TRBJ2-3	.	CSVVILGYGQYF
few	TRBV15	TRBJ1-1	.	CATRVRAGVTEAFF
few	TRBV9	TRBJ2-1	.	CASSVRAGEQFF
.	TRBV20-1	TRBJ2-7	TRBD1	CSASLTGGPYEQYF
.	TRBV6-5	TRBJ1-1	.	CASSYFRVGGTEAFF
.	TRBV24-1	TRBJ2-3	.	CATSGGQGRADTQYF
few	TRBV6-5	TRBJ2-6	.	CASSYSNGANVLTF
few	TRBV7-9	TRBJ2-1	TRBD2	CASSVPGLAFLF
.	TRBV6-2/TRBV6-3	TRBJ2-2	.	CASSYVGPPNTGELFF
once	TRBV7-9	TRBJ1-2	.	CASSLGTPGTYGYTF
few	TRBV7-2	TRBJ2-1	.	CATTEGVSSYNEQFF
few	TRBV27	TRBJ2-1	.	CASSLITSRVSYNEQFF